Shown below are 15 T cell receptor beta chains from a single sample sequenced in a study of blood T cell repertoires in COVID-19. The method was immunoSEQ multiplex PCR; TCRdb's version includes in-frame clones alone and lacks a portion of them. The sample contains about 180,000 clones, roughly 84% of which appear only once. Sequencing input: PBMCs or T cells enriched from blood (not recorded which). The receptors here all came from a man aged 55 to 69 who had recovered from COVID-19.

The DNA for the CDR3 is TGTGCCAGCAGCTCCTCCAGACTAGCAGATACGCAGTATTTT. It codes for CASSSSRLADTQYF. V usage is TRBV7-2 and J usage is TRBJ2-3; D may be TRBD2 (6 bases). The germline V gene has CDR1 SGHTA and CDR2 FQGNSA. This CDR3 region has 14 residues. Trimming cost V 4 bases and J 4 bases, with 12 bases left between them.

The rearrangement uses TRBV27 and TRBJ2-1; 16 positions match TRBD2. Trimming at V came to 5 bases and at J to 0 bases, leaving 13 bases not matched to a gene. Germline V gene lookup returns CDR1 MNHEY and CDR2 SMNVEV (reference sequence). The CDR3 sequence is 21 residues long. The CDR3 nucleotides are TGTGCCAGCAGTAACCCCCAACGGGGGACTAGCGGGAGGGCCTCCTACAATGAGCAGTTCTTC. This gives the protein CASSNPQRGTSGRASYNEQFF.

The CDR3 nucleotides are TGTGCCAGCTCTCCACAGGGGAACAATGGCTACACCTTC. Its protein product is CASSPQGNNGYTF. J is TRBJ1-2 and V is TRBV2; 7 bases fit TRBD1. The V gene's germline CDR1 is SNHLY and CDR2 FYNNEI. The trim removed 8 bases at V and 6 bases at J, leaving 9 bases unmatched. The CDR3 sequence is 13 residues long.

The chain has TRBV9 and TRBJ1-4, with 8 positions matching TRBD1. Per the germline V gene, CDR1 is SGDLS and CDR2 is YYNGEE. This CDR3 contains 15 residues. V lost 3 bases to trimming and J lost 7 bases; unmatched junction nucleotides: 8. CDR3 residues: CASSAPTGGPEKLFF. The DNA of the CDR3 is TGTGCCAGCAGCGCCCCTACAGGGGGTCCTGAAAAACTGTTTTTT.

This rearrangement joins TRBV6-5 to TRBJ1-2; the D gene is possibly TRBD1 (6 bases). The CDR3 consists of 16 residues. CDR1 MNHEY and CDR2 SVGAGI come from the germline V gene. Trimming left V 0 bases short and J 8 bases short, with 19 bases between. The CDR3, as DNA: TGTGCCAGCAGTTACTCAGTCCGTTTTGCAGGGGACGGCTACACCTTC. This codes for CASSYSVRFAGDGYTF.

This clone was counted a single time. The chain recombines TRBV6-5 with TRBJ1-5; possible D gene TRBD1, 6 bases. The CDR3 extends over 15 amino acids. Trimming left V 4 bases short and J 1 base short, with 11 bases between. Per germline, CDR1 MNHEY and CDR2 SVGAGI. CDR3: CASSSRGGSNQPQHF. CDR3 DNA sequence: TGTGCCAGCAGTTCCCGCGGGGGCAGCAATCAGCCCCAGCATTTT.

The V call is TRBV7-8, the J call TRBJ2-3; 14 bases align to TRBD2. CDR3 length: 16 residues. The V and J ends lost 6 bases and 1 base, in that order; junction bases with no gene match: 3. In germline, CDR1 is SGHVS, CDR2 FQNEAQ. This CDR3 is CASRRLAGGGTDTQYF. In DNA, the CDR3 is TGTGCCAGCAGGCGACTAGCGGGGGGGGGCACAGATACGCAGTATTTT.

The CDR3 DNA is TGTGCCAGCAGTTTGGGACTGTGGGGAACCGGGGAGCTGTTTTTT. Encoded protein: CASSLGLWGTGELFF. V usage is TRBV7-6 and J usage is TRBJ2-2, with TRBD2 as a possible D gene (6 bases). Between the trimmed V and J ends, which lost 6 bases and 5 bases, there was a span of 16 bases. Germline V gene data show CDR1 as SGHVS and CDR2 as FNYEAQ. The CDR3 is made up of 15 amino acids.

The chain uses TRBV28 and TRBJ2-7; 10 positions agree with TRBD2. The germline V gene has CDR1 MDHEN and CDR2 SYDVKM. CDR3 length: 15 amino acids. The trim removed 6 bases at V and 2 bases at J, leaving 7 bases unmatched. DNA of the CDR3: TGTGCCAGCAGGCCCACTAGCGGGGCTGCCTACGAGCAGTACTTC. This encodes CASRPTSGAAYEQYF.

The J gene is TRBJ1-4, the V gene TRBV25-1; TRBD1 matches 9 bases. This CDR3 has 16 residues. V trimming: 1 base; J trimming: 7 bases; junction bases outside the gene matches: 7. Germline V lookup: CDR1 MGHDK, CDR2 SYGVNS. CDR3 sequence: CASSESYRGLSEKLFF. The CDR3 bases are TGTGCCAGCAGTGAATCCTACAGGGGGCTTAGTGAAAAACTGTTTTTT. Combining the CDR3 with reference TRBV25-1 and TRBJ1-4 gives the whole variable domain EADIYQTPRYLVIGTGKKITLECSQTMGHDKMYWYQQDPGMELHLIHYSYGVNSTEKGDLSSESTVSRIRTEHFPLTLESARPSHTSQYLCASSESYRGLSEKLFFGSGTQLSVL.

V and J are TRBV5-1 and TRBJ2-3; D is unclear. The CDR3 runs to 15 residues. Trimming cost V 1 base and J 0 bases, with 9 bases left between them. Germline V gene data show CDR1 as SGHRS and CDR2 as YFSETQ. Written as DNA, the CDR3 is TGCGCCAGCAGCTTGATCGGCGGCAGCACAGATACGCAGTATTTT. As protein: CASSLIGGSTDTQYF.

The chain recombines TRBV5-1 with TRBJ2-7; tentatively, D is TRBD1 (5 bases). The V end lost 4 bases, the J end lost 1 base, and 15 bases lay between the germline ends. CDR3 size: 15 residues. CDR1 is SGHRS, CDR2 YFSETQ, per germline. CDR3 sequence (DNA): TGCGCCAGCAGCCCACTAATAGCAGGGTCCTACGAGCAGTACTTC. Amino acids: CASSPLIAGSYEQYF.

The J gene is TRBJ2-1, the V gene TRBV10-3; 9 bases fit TRBD1. V was clipped by 6 bases and J by 4 bases; unmatched bases: 4. The germline V gene encodes CDR1 ENHRY and CDR2 SYGVKD. The CDR3 runs to 14 residues. DNA for the CDR3: TGTGCCATCAGCTGGGACAGGGAGTACAATGAGCAGTTCTTC. Amino acid sequence: CAISWDREYNEQFF.

This chain connects TRBV5-8 to TRBJ2-5; D is undetermined. Deletions cut 0 bases from V and 1 base from J, with 10 bases between. The CDR3 has 15 amino acids. In germline, CDR1 is SGHTS, CDR2 YDEGEE. In DNA, the CDR3 is TGTGCCAGCAGCTTGGGGGCGATGATCCAAGAGACCCAGTACTTC. As protein: CASSLGAMIQETQYF.

The V and J genes are TRBV12-3 or TRBV12-4 and TRBJ1-2; possible D gene TRBD1, 5 bases. This CDR3 is built from 13 residues. The V and J ends lost 4 bases and 4 bases respectively, with 10 bases between them. The CDR3 nucleotides read TGTGCCAGCAGTTCGGTCAGGGTCTATGGCTACACCTTC. Residues: CASSSVRVYGYTF.